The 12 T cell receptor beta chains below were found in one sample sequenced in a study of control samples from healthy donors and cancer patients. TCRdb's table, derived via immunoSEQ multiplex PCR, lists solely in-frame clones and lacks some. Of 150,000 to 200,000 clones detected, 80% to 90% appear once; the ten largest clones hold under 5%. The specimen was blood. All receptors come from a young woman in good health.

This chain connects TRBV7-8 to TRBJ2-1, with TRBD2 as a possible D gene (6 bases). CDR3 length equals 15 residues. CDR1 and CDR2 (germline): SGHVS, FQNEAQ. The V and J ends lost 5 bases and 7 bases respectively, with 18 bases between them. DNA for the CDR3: TGTGCCAGCAGCCTACTCGCGGGGAGCTTAAATGAGCAGTTCTTC. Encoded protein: CASSLLAGSLNEQFF.

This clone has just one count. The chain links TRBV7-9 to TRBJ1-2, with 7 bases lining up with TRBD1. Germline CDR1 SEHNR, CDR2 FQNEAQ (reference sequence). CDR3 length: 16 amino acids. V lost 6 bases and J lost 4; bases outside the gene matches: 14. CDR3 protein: CASSRLTRGPPYGYTF. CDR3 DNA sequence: TGTGCCAGCAGTCGACTAACGAGGGGGCCGCCCTATGGCTACACCTTC.

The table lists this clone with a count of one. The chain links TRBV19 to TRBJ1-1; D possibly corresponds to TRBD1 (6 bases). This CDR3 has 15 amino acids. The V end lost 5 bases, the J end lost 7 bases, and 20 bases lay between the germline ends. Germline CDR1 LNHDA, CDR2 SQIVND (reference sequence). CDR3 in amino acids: CASSLAGGTFFEAFF. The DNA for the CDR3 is TGTGCCAGTAGTCTCGCGGGGGGGACATTCTTTGAAGCTTTCTTT.

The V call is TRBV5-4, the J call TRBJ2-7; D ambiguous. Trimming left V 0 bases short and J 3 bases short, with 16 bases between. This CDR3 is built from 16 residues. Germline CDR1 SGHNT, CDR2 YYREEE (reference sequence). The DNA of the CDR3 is TGTGCCAGCAGCTTGGTGTCACAGACACTTGTCTACGAGCAGTACGTC. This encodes CASSLVSQTLVYEQYV.

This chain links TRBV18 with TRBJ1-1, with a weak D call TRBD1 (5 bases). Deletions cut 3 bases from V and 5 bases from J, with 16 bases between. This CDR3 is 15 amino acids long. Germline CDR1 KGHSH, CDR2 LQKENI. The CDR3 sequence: CASSPNAGFGTEAFF. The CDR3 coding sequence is TGTGCCAGCTCACCCAACGCAGGGTTTGGGACTGAAGCTTTCTTT. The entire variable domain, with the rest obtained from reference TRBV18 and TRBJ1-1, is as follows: NAGVMQNPRHLVRRRGQEARLRCSPMKGHSHVYWYRQLPEEGLKFMVYLQKENIIDESGMPKERFSAEFPKEGPSILRIQQVVRGDSAAYFCASSPNAGFGTEAFFGQGTRLTVV.

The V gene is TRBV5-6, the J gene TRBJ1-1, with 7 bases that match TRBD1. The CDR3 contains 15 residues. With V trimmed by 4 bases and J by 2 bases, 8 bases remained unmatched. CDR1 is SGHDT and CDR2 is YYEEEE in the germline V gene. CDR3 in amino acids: CASSARDSPNTEAFF. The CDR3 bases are TGTGCCAGCAGCGCGCGGGACAGCCCTAACACTGAAGCTTTCTTT.

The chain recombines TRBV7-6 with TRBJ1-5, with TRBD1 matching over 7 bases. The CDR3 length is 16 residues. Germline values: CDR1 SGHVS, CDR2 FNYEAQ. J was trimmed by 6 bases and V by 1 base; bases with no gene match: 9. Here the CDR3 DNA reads TGTGCCAGCAGCTTAGGACAGGGATCGGGAGGTCAGCCCCAGCATTTT. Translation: CASSLGQGSGGQPQHF. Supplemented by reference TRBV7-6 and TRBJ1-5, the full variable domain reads GAGVSQSPRYKVTKRGQDVALRCDPISGHVSLYWYRQALGQGPEFLTYFNYEAQQDKSGLPNDRFSAERPEGSISTLTIQRTEQRDSAMYRCASSLGQGSGGQPQHFGDGTRLSIL.

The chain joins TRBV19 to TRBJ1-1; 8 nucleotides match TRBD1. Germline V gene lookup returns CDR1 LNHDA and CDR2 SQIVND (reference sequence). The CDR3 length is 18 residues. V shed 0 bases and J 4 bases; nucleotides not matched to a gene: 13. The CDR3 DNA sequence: TGTGCCAGTAGTATAGATTTCGCAGGGGGCGAAGTGAGCACTGAAGCTTTCTTT. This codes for CASSIDFAGGEVSTEAFF.

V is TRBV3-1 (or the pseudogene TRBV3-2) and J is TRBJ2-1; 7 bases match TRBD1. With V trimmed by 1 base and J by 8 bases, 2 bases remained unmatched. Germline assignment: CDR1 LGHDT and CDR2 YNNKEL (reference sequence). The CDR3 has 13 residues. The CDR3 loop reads CASSQVDRDEQFF. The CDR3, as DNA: TGTGCCAGCAGCCAAGTCGACAGGGATGAGCAGTTCTTC.

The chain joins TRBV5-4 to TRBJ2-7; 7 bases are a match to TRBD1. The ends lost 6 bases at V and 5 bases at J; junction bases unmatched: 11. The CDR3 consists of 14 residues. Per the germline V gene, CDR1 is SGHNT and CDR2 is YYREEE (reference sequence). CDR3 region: CASTRPGQRNEQYF. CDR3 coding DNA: TGTGCCAGCACCCGACCGGGACAGAGGAACGAGCAGTACTTC.

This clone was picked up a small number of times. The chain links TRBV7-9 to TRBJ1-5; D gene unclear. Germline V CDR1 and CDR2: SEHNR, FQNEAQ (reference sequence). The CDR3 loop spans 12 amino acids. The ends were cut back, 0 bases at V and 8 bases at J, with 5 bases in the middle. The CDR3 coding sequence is TGTGCCAGCAGCTTAGCATCGGAGCCCCAGCATTTT. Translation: CASSLASEPQHF.

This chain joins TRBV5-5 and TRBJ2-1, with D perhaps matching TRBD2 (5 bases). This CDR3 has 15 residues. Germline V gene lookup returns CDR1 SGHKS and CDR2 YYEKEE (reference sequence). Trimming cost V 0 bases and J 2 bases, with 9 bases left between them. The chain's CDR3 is CASSLAASPYNEQFF. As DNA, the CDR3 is TGTGCCAGCAGCTTGGCCGCTAGCCCCTACAATGAGCAGTTCTTC.